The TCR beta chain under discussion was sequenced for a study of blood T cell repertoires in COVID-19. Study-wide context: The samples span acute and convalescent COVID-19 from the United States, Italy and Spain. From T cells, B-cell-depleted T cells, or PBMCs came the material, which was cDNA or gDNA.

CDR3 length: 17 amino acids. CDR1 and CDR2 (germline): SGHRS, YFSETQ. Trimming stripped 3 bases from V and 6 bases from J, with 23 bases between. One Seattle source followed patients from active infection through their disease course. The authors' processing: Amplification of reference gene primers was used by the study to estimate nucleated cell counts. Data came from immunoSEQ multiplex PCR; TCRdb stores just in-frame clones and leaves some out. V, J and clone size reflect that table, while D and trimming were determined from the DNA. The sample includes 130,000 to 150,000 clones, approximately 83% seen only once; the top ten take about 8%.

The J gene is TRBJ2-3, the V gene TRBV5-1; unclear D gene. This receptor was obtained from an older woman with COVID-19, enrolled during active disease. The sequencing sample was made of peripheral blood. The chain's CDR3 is CASSSSLLGHPRDTQYF. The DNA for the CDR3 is TGCGCCAGCAGCTCGTCGTTACTTGGGCACCCTCGGGATACGCAGTATTTT.